The next 2 T cell receptor beta chains were all read from a single sample in a study of STAT5B mutations in CD4+ large granular lymphocyte leukemia (dated by TCRdb to the early 2020s). The library was prepared using the immunoSEQ multiplex PCR assay. TCRdb took over this immuneACCESS table, retaining in-frame rearrangements with V and J assigned. Such tables are incomplete; in checked studies, under half of the missing clones stem from an unresolved V gene, and the remainder is unexplained. Recorded for this sample are approximately 40,000 clones; about four fifths of them occurred a single time. The ten largest clones take up approximately 0.35% of the sample. The sample comprised CD4+ T cells from blood buffy coats. Source of these receptors: a human donor in good health.

This chain connects TRBV9 to TRBJ2-5; 7 bases are shared with TRBD2. V was clipped by 3 bases and J by 5 bases; unmatched bases: 19. Germline CDR1 reads SGDLS; CDR2 reads YYNGEE. This CDR3 comprises 18 residues. CDR3 amino acids: CASSGRDYRPLRGETQYF. The CDR3 coding sequence is TGTGCCAGCAGCGGCCGGGACTACCGTCCCCTAAGGGGTGAGACCCAGTACTTC. Looking up the rest from reference TRBV9 and TRBJ2-5 gives the full variable domain: DSGVTQTPKHLITATGQRVTLRCSPRSGDLSVYWYQQSLDQGLQFLIQYYNGEERAKGNILERFSAQQFPDLHSELNLSSLELGDSALYFCASSGRDYRPLRGETQYFGPGTRLLVL.

The chain links TRBV9 to TRBJ2-1; weak D call: TRBD1 (5 bases). The germline V gene has CDR1 SGDLS and CDR2 YYNGEE. Between the trimmed V and J ends, which lost 0 bases and 9 bases, there was a span of 13 bases. The CDR3 totals 14 residues. Written as DNA, the CDR3 is TGTGCCAGCAGCGTAGATCAGGGTATCGGTGAGCAGTTCTTC. It is translated as CASSVDQGIGEQFF.